The clone carrying this T cell receptor (beta chain) was seen a handful of times. This specimen belongs to a study of response to subunit inactivated influenza vaccine. TCRdb recomputed calls from the RT-PCR reads with MiXCR, one row per CDR3 protein. The sample shows some 570,000 distinct CDR3 sequences, around 10% of them seen only once. V shed 0 bases and J 2 bases; nucleotides not matched to a gene: 4. CDR3 length: 17 residues. Germline V gene sequence: CDR1 SGHRS, CDR2 YFSETQ. The same sample was also studied in work on T cells expressing NK-cell markers. This second study says: Template switching by 5'RACE with UMIs generated the TCR beta cDNA. In about six donors, dominant NKG2C+ clonotypes were roughly 1.0-7.5% of CD8+ T cells. Nothing established the HCMV specificity of expanded NKG2C+ T cell clones.

This specimen was PBMCs from blood, taken on the day of vaccination. The TCR sequence derives from a man aged 50 to 59 who received an inactivated influenza vaccine. The chain links TRBV5-1 to TRBJ2-3, with 12 bases lining up with TRBD2. CDR3 sequence (DNA): TGCGCCAGCAGCTTGGGACTAGCGGGGGTTAACACAGATACGCAGTATTTT. It yields the protein CASSLGLAGVNTDTQYF.